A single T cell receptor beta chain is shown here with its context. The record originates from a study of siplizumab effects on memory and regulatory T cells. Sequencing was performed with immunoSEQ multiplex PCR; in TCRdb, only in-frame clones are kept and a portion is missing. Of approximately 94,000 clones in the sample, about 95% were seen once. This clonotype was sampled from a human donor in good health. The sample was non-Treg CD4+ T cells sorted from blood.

In nucleotides, the CDR3 is TGCGCCAGCAGAAGCAGGGGGCTTGAGACCGGGGAGCTGTTTTTT. Amino acids: CASRSRGLETGELFF. This chain joins TRBV4-1 and TRBJ2-2, with 8 bases matching TRBD1. The CDR3 contains 15 residues. Germline trimming cut 6 bases from V and 5 bases from J; bases unmatched to any gene: 8. Germline-derived CDR1 and CDR2 are MGHRA and YSYEKL.